These 7 T cell receptor beta chains originate from one sample sequenced in a study of blood T cell repertoires in COVID-19. Profiling relied on immunoSEQ multiplex PCR, and the TCRdb table lists in-frame clones only, not all of them. The sample has 130,000 to 150,000 clones; approximately 80% are singletons. The material sequenced was peripheral blood. These receptors were taken from a human donor in a cohort sampled during active COVID-19.

The rearrangement links TRBV4-1 to TRBJ1-3; no clear D. Trimming took off 0 bases at V and 1 base at J, with 4 bases between the two ends. This CDR3 has 14 residues. Germline CDR1 reads MGHRA; CDR2 reads YSYEKL. The CDR3 coding sequence is TGCGCCAGCAGCCAAGACAGGTCTGGAAACACCATATATTTT. This codes for CASSQDRSGNTIYF.

This clone has more than one count but fewer than ten. Other DNA sequences from this sample encode an identical CDR3 as well. This chain joins TRBV15 and TRBJ2-7; possible D gene TRBD1, 5 bases. V gave up 0 bases and J gave up 4 bases, with 7 bases separating them. The CDR3 is 13 amino acids. Per germline, CDR1 LNHNV and CDR2 YYDKDF (reference sequence). The CDR3 DNA sequence: TGTGCCACCAGCAGAGATCCAGGGTACGAGCAGTACTTC. Translation gives CATSRDPGYEQYF.

V is TRBV28 and J is TRBJ1-2; 9 bases map to TRBD1. V was pared by 1 base and J by 4 bases, with 10 bases of the junction left unmatched. CDR3 length: 17 residues. Germline CDR1 reads MDHEN; CDR2 reads SYDVKM. CDR3 in amino acids: CASSLLGTGPFFYGYTF. CDR3 bases: TGTGCCAGCAGTTTATTGGGGACAGGGCCTTTTTTCTATGGCTACACCTTC.

The CDR3 region has the DNA TGTGCCAGCAGCCTGACAGGGGGCGCGGGCGAGCAGTACTTC. Its translation: CASSLTGGAGEQYF. The rearrangement links TRBV11-2 to TRBJ2-7, with 10 bases identical to TRBD1. Germline loops: CDR1 SGHAT, CDR2 FQNNGV. The ends lost 5 bases at V and 6 bases at J; junction bases unmatched: 7. The CDR3 is made up of 14 amino acids.

This chain's CDR3 is CASSHSAGGNQPQHF. As DNA, the CDR3 is TGTGCCAGCAGCCATTCAGCGGGGGGTAATCAGCCCCAGCATTTT. The chain uses TRBV3-1 (or the pseudogene TRBV3-2) and TRBJ1-5; D is perhaps TRBD1 (5 bases). Germline V gene lookup returns CDR1 LGHDT and CDR2 YNNKEL (reference sequence). This CDR3 region has 15 residues. Trimming removed 3 bases from V and 4 bases from J, with 13 bases in between.

The chain employs TRBV5-4 and TRBJ1-2; 7 positions match TRBD1. Germline trimming cut 4 bases from V and 4 bases from J; bases unmatched to any gene: 7. The CDR3 extends over 14 amino acids. CDR1 and CDR2 (germline): SGHNT, YYREEE (reference sequence). The CDR3, as DNA: TGTGCCAGCAGCCCGGACAGGCTAGGCTATGGCTACACCTTC. Its protein product is CASSPDRLGYGYTF.

The chain employs TRBV7-3 and TRBJ2-1, with D maybe TRBD2 (5 bases). V was trimmed by 0 bases and J by 4 bases, leaving 10 bases between them. Germline assignment: CDR1 SGHTA and CDR2 FQGTGA. This CDR3 comprises 15 residues. The CDR3 region is CASSLTGSGYNEQFF. In DNA form, the CDR3 reads TGTGCCAGCAGCTTAACGGGGTCGGGGTACAATGAGCAGTTCTTC.